One T cell receptor beta chain is described in this entry. This CDR3 has 14 amino acids. CDR1 is SGDLS, CDR2 YYNGEE, per germline. V was pared by 0 bases and J by 4 bases, with 3 bases of the junction left unmatched. Libraries were prepared by immunoSEQ multiplex PCR; TCRdb keeps only in-frame clonotypes and omits some of them. This sample yields 60,000 or so clones, of which almost 85% are seen a single time; approximately 4.7% belongs to the top ten. This sample is drawn from a study of PD-L1 blockade in urothelial cancer. Study-wide background: Of around 31 patients, just under 26 were males with bladder-origin urothelial cancer.

Patients yielded 1 to 8 samples each, pretreatment and on-treatment. The rearrangement uses TRBV9 and TRBJ2-5; 7 bases align to TRBD1. The sample here was PBMCs, taken around atezolizumab (anti-PD-L1) treatment. The source of this sequence is an older man with urothelial cancer. CDR3 coding DNA: TGTGCCAGCAGCGTAGGGGCAGGGGGAGAGACCCAGTACTTC. Its translation is CASSVGAGGETQYF.